The 31 T cell receptor beta chains reported below all come from one sample, sequenced in a study of cytomegalovirus exposure and HLA in healthy donors. PCR used 60 Vbeta primers and 13 Jbeta primers. Profiling relied on immunoSEQ multiplex PCR, and the TCRdb table lists in-frame clones only, not all of them. The specimen's table records more than 70,000 clones. Sequences were obtained from PBMCs. These TCRs come from a woman aged 55-75 years in good health and CMV-seronegative.

This rearrangement joins TRBV28 to TRBJ2-7; D is unresolved. The CDR3 spans 13 residues. The V gene lost 3 bases and the J gene lost 3 bases, with 9 bases spanning the gap. Germline CDR1 and CDR2: MDHEN and SYDVKM. CDR3 nucleotides: TGTGCCAGCAGTTTGCATCTGAGCTACGAGCAGTACTTC. Its translation: CASSLHLSYEQYF. The full variable domain, its missing parts supplied by reference TRBV28 and TRBJ2-7, is DVKVTQSSRYLVKRTGEKVFLECVQDMDHENMFWYRQDPGLGLRLIYFSYDVKMKEKGDIPEGYSVSREKKERFSLILESASTNQTSMYLCASSLHLSYEQYFGPGTRLTVT.

The gene calls are TRBV4-3 and TRBJ1-3; 7 bases are shared with TRBD1. The CDR3 sequence is 18 residues long. V lost 0 bases and J lost 0; bases outside the gene matches: 8. CDR1 is LGHNA, CDR2 YSLEER, per germline. The CDR3 DNA sequence: TGCGCCAGCAGCCAAGATATGACAGGGTCGCGCTCTGGAAACACCATATATTTT. Its protein is CASSQDMTGSRSGNTIYF.

CDR3 loop: CASSDPGTRRYEQYF. CDR3 bases: TGTGCCAGTAGTGACCCCGGGACAAGGAGGTACGAGCAGTACTTC. The chain couples TRBV19 to TRBJ2-5; a weak D match, TRBD1 (6 bases). The J call may be incorrect, as the DNA end agrees better with TRBJ2-7. CDR3 size: 15 residues. Germline loops: CDR1 LNHDA, CDR2 SQIVND (reference sequence).

This rearrangement joins TRBV29-1 to TRBJ1-1, with 7 bases matching TRBD1. The J segment lost 4 bases and the V segment lost 7 bases, leaving 9 bases of the junction unmatched. Germline CDR1 reads SQVTM; CDR2 reads ANQGSEA. The CDR3 sequence is 13 residues long. In nucleotides, the CDR3 is TGCAGCGGGAATACAGGGGTGGGCACTGAAGCTTTCTTT. This encodes CSGNTGVGTEAFF.

The chain employs TRBV15 and TRBJ2-7; D perhaps matches TRBD2 (5 bases). The V and J ends lost 4 bases and 6 bases respectively, with 16 bases between them. Germline CDR1 and CDR2: LNHNV and YYDKDF (reference sequence). This CDR3 is 14 amino acids long. The DNA for the CDR3 is TGTGCCACCAGCACACCCTTATCGGGATCCGAGCAGTACTTC. Residues: CATSTPLSGSEQYF.

To note about this clone: The same CDR3 can be traced to other DNA sequences in this sample. The gene calls are TRBV7-2 and TRBJ2-7; 7 bases line up with TRBD2. The CDR3 extends over 14 amino acids. The germline CDR1 and CDR2 sequences are SGHTA and FQGNSA. V gave up 6 bases and J gave up 5 bases; unmatched junction bases: 10. CDR3 protein: CASSTSGNPNEQYF. In DNA, the CDR3 is TGTGCCAGCAGTACCAGCGGGAATCCGAACGAGCAGTACTTC.

The chain has TRBV19 and TRBJ1-1; D gene uncertain. The V gene's germline CDR1 is LNHDA and CDR2 SQIVND (reference sequence). This CDR3 contains 12 residues. Trimming took 6 bases from V and 9 from J, leaving 14 bases between them. The CDR3 coding sequence is TGTGCCAGTAGAATCCGCGGTGAGAAAGCTTTCTTT. Translated: CASRIRGEKAFF.

The rearrangement joins TRBV2 to TRBJ2-2, with 7 bases aligning to TRBD2. The germline V gene has CDR1 SNHLY and CDR2 FYNNEI. Trimming took 8 bases from V and 0 from J; bases not matched to a gene: 15. The CDR3 has 18 amino acids. CDR3 sequence reads: CASFSSVAGHANTGELFF. In DNA form, the CDR3 reads TGTGCCAGCTTCTCGTCCGTAGCGGGCCACGCGAACACCGGGGAGCTGTTTTTT.

The chain has TRBV4-2 and TRBJ2-3, with 11 bases lining up with TRBD2. Germline V gene lookup returns CDR1 LGHNA and CDR2 YNFKEQ. V was pared by 2 bases and J by 0 bases, with 16 bases of the junction left unmatched. The CDR3 sequence is 21 residues long. The CDR3 reads CASSQRRKGTSGSSSTDTQYF. CDR3 nucleotides: TGTGCCAGCAGCCAAAGACGGAAGGGGACTAGCGGATCTTCTAGCACAGATACGCAGTATTTT.

The gene calls are TRBV9 and TRBJ2-1; 11 positions agree with TRBD2. Germline loops: CDR1 SGDLS, CDR2 YYNGEE. V shed 4 bases, J shed 4 bases, and the junction held 7 bases outside the gene matches. The CDR3 is 16 residues long. This CDR3 reads CASSPTGTSGYNEQFF. CDR3 DNA sequence: TGTGCCAGCAGCCCTACCGGGACTAGCGGTTACAATGAGCAGTTCTTC.

The V call is TRBV2, the J call TRBJ2-2, with D maybe TRBD2 (6 bases). The V gene's germline CDR1 is SNHLY and CDR2 FYNNEI. This CDR3 has 15 residues. Trimming shortened V by 3 bases and J by 3 bases, and 11 bases separated the two germline ends. In nucleotides, the CDR3 is TGTGCCAGCAGTGAGGAGGGTAGGGACACCGGGGAGCTGTTTTTT. Encoded protein: CASSEEGRDTGELFF. The whole variable domain, remainder taken from reference TRBV2 and TRBJ2-2, is EPEVTQTPSHQVTQMGQEVILRCVPISNHLYFYWYRQILGQKVEFLVSFYNNEISEKSEIFDDQFSVERPDGSNFTLKIRSTKLEDSAMYFCASSEEGRDTGELFFGEGSRLTVL.

The CDR3 is CASGSGLAGEETQYF. DNA for the CDR3: TGTGCTAGTGGTTCAGGACTAGCGGGAGAGGAGACCCAGTACTTC. The rearrangement joins TRBV12-5 to TRBJ2-5, with 13 bases matching TRBD2. CDR3 length: 15 amino acids. Germline V lookup: CDR1 LGHNT, CDR2 FRNRAP. V dropped 4 bases and J dropped 5; count of bases not matched to a gene: 4.

The CDR3 sequence is CASSETLAGGGETQYF. The CDR3 region has the DNA TGTGCCAGCAGTGAAACCCTAGCGGGAGGAGGGGAGACCCAGTACTTC. The V and J genes are TRBV2 and TRBJ2-5; 11 bases align to TRBD2. With 2 bases clipped from V and 5 bases from J, the junction kept 7 bases outside the gene matches. Germline assignment: CDR1 SNHLY and CDR2 FYNNEI. The CDR3 is made up of 16 amino acids.

The chain uses TRBV19 and TRBJ2-7, with D maybe TRBD2 (6 bases). The CDR3 extends over 15 amino acids. Germline CDR1 is LNHDA and CDR2 is SQIVND (reference sequence). V lost 3 bases to trimming and J lost 0 bases, with 12 bases between them. The CDR3 DNA sequence: TGTGCCAGTAGTATCGCTCCTAGCGCCTCCTACGAGCAGTACTTC. Its translation: CASSIAPSASYEQYF.

The V and J genes are TRBV19 and TRBJ2-1; 8 bases are shared with TRBD2. J gave up 7 bases and V 2 bases, and 4 bases lay outside the gene matches. Germline V gene lookup returns CDR1 LNHDA and CDR2 SQIVND (reference sequence). CDR3 length equals 14 residues. The CDR3 nucleotides read TGTGCCAGTAGTATACGGGGGGGAATTAATGAGCAGTTCTTC. Protein product: CASSIRGGINEQFF.

The chain couples TRBV6-1 to TRBJ1-1; 10 bases fit TRBD1. The V gene end was trimmed by 5 bases and the J gene end by 4 bases; junction bases not matched to a gene: 1. The CDR3 has 13 residues. Germline values: CDR1 MNHNS, CDR2 SASEGT. The CDR3 sequence is CASSRTGGTEAFF. CDR3 DNA: TGTGCCAGCAGTAGGACAGGGGGCACTGAAGCTTTCTTT.

V and J are TRBV15 and TRBJ1-2; TRBD1 is a possible D gene (6 bases). From germline, CDR1 is LNHNV and CDR2 YYDKDF (reference sequence). This CDR3 has 14 amino acids. V lost 0 bases and J 1 base, leaving 6 bases between the germline ends. The CDR3 coding sequence is TGTGCCACCAGCAGAGAACAGGGTAACTATGGCTACACCTTC. It translates to CATSREQGNYGYTF.

This rearrangement joins TRBV11-1 to TRBJ2-5; D might be TRBD1 (5 bases). There are 13 residues in the CDR3. Looked up from germline, CDR1 is SGHAT and CDR2 is FQDESV (reference sequence). Trimming pared 5 bases from V and 1 base from J, leaving 8 bases between. Here the CDR3 DNA reads TGTGCCAGCAGCCGTGACAGCCAAGAGACCCAGTACTTC. This sequence encodes CASSRDSQETQYF.

The V gene is TRBV29-1, the J gene TRBJ2-5; 8 bases agree with TRBD1. Trimming cost V 5 bases and J 4 bases; bases outside gene matches: 3. The germline V gene encodes CDR1 SQVTM and CDR2 ANQGSEA. The CDR3 consists of 12 residues. The CDR3 region has the DNA TGCAGCGTTACACAGGGGGGAGAGACCCAGTACTTC. Translating gives CSVTQGGETQYF.

The V call is TRBV5-1, the J call TRBJ2-2, with a tentative D call TRBD2 (6 bases). CDR1 is SGHRS, CDR2 YFSETQ, per germline. Trimming left V 0 bases short and J 6 bases short, with 9 bases between. The CDR3 runs 14 residues. The CDR3 bases are TGCGCCAGCAGCTTGGGACTAGTGTCCGGGGAGCTGTTTTTT. This encodes CASSLGLVSGELFF.

This rearrangement joins TRBV4-2 to TRBJ2-7; no definite D call. V was trimmed by 0 bases and J by 6 bases, leaving 6 bases between them. The CDR3 runs 12 residues. Germline CDR1 is LGHNA and CDR2 is YNFKEQ. The CDR3 region has the DNA TGTGCCAGCAGCCAAGATCTGCGCGAGCAGTACTTC. It translates to CASSQDLREQYF.

V and J are TRBV4-1 and TRBJ2-7; a possible D gene is TRBD1 (6 bases). From germline, CDR1 is MGHRA and CDR2 YSYEKL. This CDR3 is built from 16 residues. V was clipped by 4 bases and J by 2 bases, with 18 bases between them. CDR3 DNA: TGCGCCAGCAGCCCCCCGCCGGGACAAGGTCCCTACGAGCAGTACTTC. This translates into CASSPPPGQGPYEQYF.

The chain couples TRBV28 to TRBJ2-1, with 12 bases lining up with TRBD2. The length of the CDR3 is 15 residues. CDR1 MDHEN and CDR2 SYDVKM come from the germline V gene. Trimming took 6 bases from V and 2 from J; bases not matched to a gene: 2. As DNA, the CDR3 is TGTGCCAGCAGCACTAGCGGGAGGACCTACAATGAGCAGTTCTTC. Amino acid sequence: CASSTSGRTYNEQFF. Based on the CDR3 plus reference TRBV28 and TRBJ2-1, the full variable domain is DVKVTQSSRYLVKRTGEKVFLECVQDMDHENMFWYRQDPGLGLRLIYFSYDVKMKEKGDIPEGYSVSREKKERFSLILESASTNQTSMYLCASSTSGRTYNEQFFGPGTRLTVL.

The chain combines TRBV5-1 with TRBJ2-5, with 8 bases lining up with TRBD2. This CDR3 is 15 amino acids long. Per the germline V gene, CDR1 is SGHRS and CDR2 is YFSETQ. J lost 4 bases, V lost 6 bases, and 11 bases had no gene match. CDR3 DNA sequence: TGCGCCAGCAACCCTACTAGCGGATCGAGAGAGACCCAGTACTTC. Protein product: CASNPTSGSRETQYF.

V and J are TRBV10-3 and TRBJ2-7, with D perhaps matching TRBD1 (6 bases). The CDR3 spans 13 residues. CDR1 is ENHRY, CDR2 SYGVKD, per germline. The ends were cut back, 4 bases at V and 2 bases at J, with 9 bases in the middle. The CDR3 protein is CAISVGQPYEQYF. The CDR3 DNA follows: TGTGCCATCAGTGTAGGACAGCCCTACGAGCAGTACTTC.

This CDR3 reads CASSSGWNTEAFF. CDR3 bases: TGTGCCAGCAGTTCAGGCTGGAACACTGAAGCTTTCTTT. This chain joins TRBV27 and TRBJ1-1; D not certain. This CDR3 has 13 amino acids. V lost 4 bases to trimming and J lost 1 base, with 7 bases between them. CDR1 is MNHEY, CDR2 SMNVEV, per germline (reference sequence).

V and J are TRBV30 and TRBJ2-7; 7 bases agree with TRBD2. This CDR3 has 12 amino acids. J gave up 4 bases and V 5 bases, and 5 bases lay outside the gene matches. The germline V gene encodes CDR1 GTSNPN and CDR2 SVGIG (reference sequence). CDR3: CAWGRVGYEQYF. The CDR3 nucleotides are TGTGCCTGGGGGAGGGTCGGATACGAGCAGTACTTC.

The chain is built from TRBV5-1 and TRBJ2-3; 11 bases fit TRBD2. The germline gives CDR1 SGHRS, CDR2 YFSETQ. The CDR3 runs 15 residues. Trimming cost V 5 bases and J 2 bases; bases outside gene matches: 4. The CDR3 DNA reads TGCGCCAGCAGACCGGGACTAGCGGACACAGATACGCAGTATTTT. Translation: CASRPGLADTDTQYF. Full variable domain (outside the CDR3, taken from reference TRBV5-1 and TRBJ2-3): KAGVTQTPRYLIKTRGQQVTLSCSPISGHRSVSWYQQTPGQGLQFLFEYFSETQRNKGNFPGRFSGRQFSNSRSEMNVSTLELGDSALYLCASRPGLADTDTQYFGPGTRLTVL.

About this clone itself: The same CDR3 arises from other DNA sequences in this sample as well. The chain uses TRBV6-6 and TRBJ1-3; D is perhaps TRBD1 (6 bases). Germline V gives CDR1 MNHNY, CDR2 SVGAGI (reference sequence). Trimming pared 4 bases from V and 0 bases from J, leaving 13 bases between. CDR3 length: 16 residues. CDR3 in amino acids: CASSSSQGHSGNTIYF. DNA of the CDR3: TGTGCCAGCAGTTCGTCACAGGGTCACTCTGGAAACACCATATATTTT.

The V call is TRBV14, the J call TRBJ1-1, with D perhaps matching TRBD1 (6 bases). The CDR3 runs to 15 residues. In germline, CDR1 is SGHDN, CDR2 FVKESK. V lost 5 bases and J 4 bases, leaving 17 bases between the germline ends. This CDR3 is CASSGNSGVFTEAFF. CDR3 sequence (DNA): TGTGCCAGCAGCGGTAACTCAGGGGTTTTCACTGAAGCTTTCTTT. Looking up the rest from reference TRBV14 and TRBJ1-1 gives the full variable domain: EAGVTQFPSHSVIEKGQTVTLRCDPISGHDNLYWYRRVMGKEIKFLLHFVKESKQDESGMPNNRFLAERTGGTYSTLKVQPAELEDSGVYFCASSGNSGVFTEAFFGQGTRLTVV.

The rearrangement links TRBV18 to TRBJ2-5, with TRBD2 matching over 9 bases. The CDR3 loop spans 16 amino acids. The J segment lost 2 bases and the V segment lost 3 bases, leaving 7 bases of the junction unmatched. Germline CDR1 KGHSH, CDR2 LQKENI. The CDR3 region is CASSPRASGTQETQYF. CDR3 sequence (DNA): TGTGCCAGCTCACCCCGGGCTAGCGGGACTCAAGAGACCCAGTACTTC. Filled out from reference TRBV18 and TRBJ2-5, the complete variable domain reads NAGVMQNPRHLVRRRGQEARLRCSPMKGHSHVYWYRQLPEEGLKFMVYLQKENIIDESGMPKERFSAEFPKEGPSILRIQQVVRGDSAAYFCASSPRASGTQETQYFGPGTRLLVL.